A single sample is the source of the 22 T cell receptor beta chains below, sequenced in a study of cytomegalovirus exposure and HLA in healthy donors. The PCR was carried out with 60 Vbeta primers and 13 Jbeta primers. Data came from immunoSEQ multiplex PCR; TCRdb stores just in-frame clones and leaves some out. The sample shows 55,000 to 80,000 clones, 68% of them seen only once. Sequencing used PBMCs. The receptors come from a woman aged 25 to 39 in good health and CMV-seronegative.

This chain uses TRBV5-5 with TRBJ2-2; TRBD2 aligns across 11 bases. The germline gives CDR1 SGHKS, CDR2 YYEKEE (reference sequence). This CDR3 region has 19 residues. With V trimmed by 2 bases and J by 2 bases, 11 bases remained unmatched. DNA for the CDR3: TGTGCCAGCAGCTTCTCTCCGGCTCTAGCGGGGGGTAACACCGGGGAGCTGTTTTTT. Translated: CASSFSPALAGGNTGELFF.

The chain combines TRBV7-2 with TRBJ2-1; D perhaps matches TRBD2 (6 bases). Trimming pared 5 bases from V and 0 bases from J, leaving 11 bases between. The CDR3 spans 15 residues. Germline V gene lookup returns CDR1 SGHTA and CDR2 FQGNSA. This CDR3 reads CASSAQGGSYNEQFF. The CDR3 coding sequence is TGTGCCAGCAGCGCGCAGGGAGGCTCCTACAATGAGCAGTTCTTC.

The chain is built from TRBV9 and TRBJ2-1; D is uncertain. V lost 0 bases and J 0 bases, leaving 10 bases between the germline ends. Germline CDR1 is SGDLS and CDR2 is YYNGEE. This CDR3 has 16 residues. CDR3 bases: TGTGCCAGCAGCGTAGAACTTTTTAGCTCCTACAATGAGCAGTTCTTC. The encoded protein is CASSVELFSSYNEQFF.

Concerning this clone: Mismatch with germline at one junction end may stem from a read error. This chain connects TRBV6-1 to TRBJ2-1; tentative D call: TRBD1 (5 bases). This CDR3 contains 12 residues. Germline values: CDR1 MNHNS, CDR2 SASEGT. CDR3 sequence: CASRASYNEQFF. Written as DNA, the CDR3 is TGCGCCAGCAGGGCTTCCTACAATGAGCAGTTCTTC.

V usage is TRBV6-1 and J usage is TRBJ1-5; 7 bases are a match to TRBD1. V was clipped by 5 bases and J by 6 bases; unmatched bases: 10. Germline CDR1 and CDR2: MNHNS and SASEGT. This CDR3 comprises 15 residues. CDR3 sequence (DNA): TGTGCCAGCAGTTTAACAGGGGTGGAAGGTCAGCCCCAGCATTTT. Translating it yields CASSLTGVEGQPQHF.

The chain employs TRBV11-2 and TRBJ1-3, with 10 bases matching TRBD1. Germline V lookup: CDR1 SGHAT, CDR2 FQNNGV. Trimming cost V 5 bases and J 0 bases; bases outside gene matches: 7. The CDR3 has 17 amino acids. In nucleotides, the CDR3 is TGTGCCAGCAGCGCATGGACAGGGGGTTCCTCTGGAAACACCATATATTTT. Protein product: CASSAWTGGSSGNTIYF.

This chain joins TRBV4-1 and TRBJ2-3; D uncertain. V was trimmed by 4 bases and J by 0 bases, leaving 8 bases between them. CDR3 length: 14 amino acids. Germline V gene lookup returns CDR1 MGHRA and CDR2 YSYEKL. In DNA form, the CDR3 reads TGCGCCAGCAGCCGAGGCGTCAGCACAGATACGCAGTATTTT. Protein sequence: CASSRGVSTDTQYF.

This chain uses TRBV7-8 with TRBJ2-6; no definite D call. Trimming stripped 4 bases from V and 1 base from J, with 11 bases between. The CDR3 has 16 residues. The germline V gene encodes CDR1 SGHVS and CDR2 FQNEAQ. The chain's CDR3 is CASSSGGYSGANVLTF. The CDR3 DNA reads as TGTGCCAGCAGCTCTGGCGGATATTCTGGGGCCAACGTCCTGACTTTC.

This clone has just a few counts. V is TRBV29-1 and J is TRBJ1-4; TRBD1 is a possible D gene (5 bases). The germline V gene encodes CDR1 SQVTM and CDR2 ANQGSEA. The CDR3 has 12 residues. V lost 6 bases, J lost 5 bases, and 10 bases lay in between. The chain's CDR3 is CSVAGNNEKLFF. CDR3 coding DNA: TGCAGCGTAGCAGGGAACAATGAAAAACTGTTTTTT. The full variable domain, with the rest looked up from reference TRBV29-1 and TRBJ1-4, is SAVISQKPSRDICQRGTSLTIQCQVDSQVTMMFWYRQQPGQSLTLIATANQGSEATYESGFVIDKFPISRPNLTFSTLTVSNMSPEDSSIYLCSVAGNNEKLFFGSGTQLSVL.

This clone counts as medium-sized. The CDR3 nucleotides are TGTGCCAGCAGCTTGTGGGAACAGGGGCTAGCGAACACTGAAGCTTTCTTT. Translating gives CASSLWEQGLANTEAFF. This chain uses TRBV5-5 with TRBJ1-1; TRBD1 aligns across 7 bases. This CDR3 region has 17 residues. CDR1 and CDR2 (germline): SGHKS, YYEKEE (reference sequence). V shed 1 base and J 1 base; nucleotides not matched to a gene: 10.

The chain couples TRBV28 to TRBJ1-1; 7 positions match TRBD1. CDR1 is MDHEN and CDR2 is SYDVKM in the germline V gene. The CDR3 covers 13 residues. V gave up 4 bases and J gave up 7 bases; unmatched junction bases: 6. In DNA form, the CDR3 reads TGTGCCAGCAGTTCTTATTGGACAGGTGAAGCTTTCTTT. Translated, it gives CASSSYWTGEAFF.

The CDR3 reads CASSLGSEETQYF. The CDR3 bases are TGTGCCAGCAGCTTAGGCTCGGAAGAGACCCAGTACTTC. This chain joins TRBV7-2 and TRBJ2-5; no firm D call. Germline CDR1 is SGHTA and CDR2 is FQGNSA. V was clipped by 1 base and J by 3 bases, with 6 bases between them. This CDR3 spans 13 amino acids.

In nucleotides, the CDR3 is TGTGCCAGTAGTAGTCAGGGGGCGGAAGAGACCCAGTACTTC. Translating gives CASSSQGAEETQYF. The chain couples TRBV19 to TRBJ2-5; 8 positions agree with TRBD1. This CDR3 has 14 amino acids. The V gene's germline CDR1 is LNHDA and CDR2 SQIVND (reference sequence). Trimming took 4 bases from V and 3 from J; bases not matched to a gene: 4.

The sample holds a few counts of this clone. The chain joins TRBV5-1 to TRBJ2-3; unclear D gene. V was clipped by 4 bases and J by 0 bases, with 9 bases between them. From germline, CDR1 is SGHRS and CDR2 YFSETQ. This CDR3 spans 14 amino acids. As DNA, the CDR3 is TGCGCCAGCAGCCCAGGCCCGAGCACAGATACGCAGTATTTT. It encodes CASSPGPSTDTQYF.

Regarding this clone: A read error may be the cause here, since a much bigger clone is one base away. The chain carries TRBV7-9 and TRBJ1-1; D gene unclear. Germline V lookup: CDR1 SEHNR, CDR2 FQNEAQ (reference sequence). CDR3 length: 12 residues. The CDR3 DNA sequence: TGTTCCAGCAGCTTTTTGCGGACTGAAGCTTTCTTT. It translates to CSSSFLRTEAFF.

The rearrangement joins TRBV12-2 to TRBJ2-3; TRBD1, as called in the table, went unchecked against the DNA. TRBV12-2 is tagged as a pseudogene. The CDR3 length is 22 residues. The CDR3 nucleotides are TGTGCAAGTCGCCGGGCGGTGGGAGGACAGGGTTTAAACTTCGGGATAACAGATACGCAGTATTTT. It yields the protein CASRRAVGGQGLNFGITDTQYF.

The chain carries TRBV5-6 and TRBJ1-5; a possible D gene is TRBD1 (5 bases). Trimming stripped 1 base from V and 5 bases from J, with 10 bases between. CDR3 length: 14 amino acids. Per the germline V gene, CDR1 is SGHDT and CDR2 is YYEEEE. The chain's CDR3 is CASSLSGFDQPQHF. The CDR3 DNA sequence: TGTGCCAGCAGCTTGTCAGGGTTTGATCAGCCCCAGCATTTT.

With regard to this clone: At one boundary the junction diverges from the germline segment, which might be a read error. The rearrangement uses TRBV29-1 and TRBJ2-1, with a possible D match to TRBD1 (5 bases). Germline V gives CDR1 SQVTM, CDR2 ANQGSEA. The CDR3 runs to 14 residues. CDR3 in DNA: TGCAGCGGGGATGCAGGGATGGCATACAATGGGCAGTTCTTC. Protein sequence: CSGDAGMAYNGQFF.

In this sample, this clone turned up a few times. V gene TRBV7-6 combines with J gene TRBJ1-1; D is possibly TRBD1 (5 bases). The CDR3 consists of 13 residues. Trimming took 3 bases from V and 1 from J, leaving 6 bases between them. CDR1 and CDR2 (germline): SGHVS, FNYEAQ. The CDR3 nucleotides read TGTGCCAGCAGCTTCAGGGAGAACACTGAAGCTTTCTTT. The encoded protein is CASSFRENTEAFF.

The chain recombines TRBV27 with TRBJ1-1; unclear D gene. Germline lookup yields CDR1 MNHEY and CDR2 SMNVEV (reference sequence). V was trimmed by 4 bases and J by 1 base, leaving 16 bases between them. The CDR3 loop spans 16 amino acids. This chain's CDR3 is CASSSQPPQRNTEAFF. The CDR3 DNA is TGTGCCAGCAGTTCCCAGCCGCCACAGAGGAACACTGAAGCTTTCTTT.

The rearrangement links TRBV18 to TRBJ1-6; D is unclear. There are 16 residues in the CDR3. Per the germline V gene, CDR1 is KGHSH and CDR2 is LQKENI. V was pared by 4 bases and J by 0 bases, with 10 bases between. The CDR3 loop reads CASSREASSYNSPLHF. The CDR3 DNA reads TGTGCCAGCTCACGGGAGGCCAGCTCCTATAATTCACCCCTCCACTTT.

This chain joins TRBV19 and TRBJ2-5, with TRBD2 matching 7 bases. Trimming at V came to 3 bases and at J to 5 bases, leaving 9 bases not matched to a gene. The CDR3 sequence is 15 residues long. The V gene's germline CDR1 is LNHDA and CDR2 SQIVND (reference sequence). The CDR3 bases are TGTGCCAGTAGTATGGCGGGAGTGCCCTCCGAGACCCAGTACTTC. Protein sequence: CASSMAGVPSETQYF.